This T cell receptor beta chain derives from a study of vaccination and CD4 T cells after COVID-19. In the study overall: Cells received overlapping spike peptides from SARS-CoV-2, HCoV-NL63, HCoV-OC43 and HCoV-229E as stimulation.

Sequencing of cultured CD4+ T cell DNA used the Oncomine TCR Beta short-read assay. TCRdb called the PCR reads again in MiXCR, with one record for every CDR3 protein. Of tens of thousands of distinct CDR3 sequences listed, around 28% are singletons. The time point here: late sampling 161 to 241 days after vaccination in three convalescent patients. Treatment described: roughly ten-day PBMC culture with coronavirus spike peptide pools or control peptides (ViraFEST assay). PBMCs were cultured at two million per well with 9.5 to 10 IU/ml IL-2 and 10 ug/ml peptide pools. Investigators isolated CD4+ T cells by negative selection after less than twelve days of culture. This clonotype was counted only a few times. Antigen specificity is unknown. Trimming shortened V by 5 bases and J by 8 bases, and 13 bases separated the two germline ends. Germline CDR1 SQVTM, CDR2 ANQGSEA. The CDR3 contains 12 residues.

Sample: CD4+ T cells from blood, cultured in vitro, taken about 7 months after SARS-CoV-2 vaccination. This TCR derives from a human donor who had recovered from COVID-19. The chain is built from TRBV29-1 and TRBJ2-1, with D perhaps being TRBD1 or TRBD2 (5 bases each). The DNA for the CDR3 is TGCAGCGTTTTAGGGGCGGGCTATGAGCAGTTCTTC. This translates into CSVLGAGYEQFF.